The 32 T cell receptor beta chains reported below all come from one sample, sequenced in a study of blood T cell repertoires in COVID-19. Sequenced by immunoSEQ multiplex PCR; TCRdb stores in-frame clones only, minus some. The sample holds approximately 85,000 clones, around four fifths seen once. What was sequenced was peripheral blood. These receptors were collected from a woman between 65 and 79 years old with active or convalescent COVID-19.

The genes are TRBV5-5 and TRBJ2-7; 7 bases align to TRBD2. J gave up 7 bases and V 6 bases, and 10 bases lay outside the gene matches. The CDR3 has 13 residues. The germline V gene encodes CDR1 SGHKS and CDR2 YYEKEE (reference sequence). The CDR3 loop is CASTPGGTWEQYF. As DNA, the CDR3 is TGTGCCAGCACCCCCGGGGGGACTTGGGAGCAGTACTTC.

The CDR3 loop is CASKDLDPGAQYF. CDR3 sequence (DNA): TGCGCCAGCAAGGATTTGGATCCTGGAGCGCAGTATTTT. This chain joins TRBV5-1 and TRBJ2-3; D gene unclear. Trimming removed 6 bases at V and 10 bases at J, with 18 bases between. CDR1 and CDR2 (germline): SGHRS, YFSETQ. This CDR3 comprises 13 residues.

The chain carries TRBV3-1 (or the pseudogene TRBV3-2) and TRBJ1-1; D uncertain. Trimming removed 4 bases from V and 4 bases from J, with 13 bases in between. The CDR3 is 14 amino acids. CDR1 is LGHDT, CDR2 YNNKEL, per germline (reference sequence). This chain's CDR3 is CASSPPHSRTEAFF. CDR3 bases: TGTGCCAGCAGCCCGCCCCACAGCCGCACTGAAGCTTTCTTT.

The rearrangement links TRBV6-1 to TRBJ1-3, with D maybe TRBD1 (6 bases). Trimming removed 3 bases at V and 3 bases at J, with 15 bases between. This CDR3 is 16 amino acids long. Germline assignment: CDR1 MNHNS and CDR2 SASEGT. CDR3 DNA sequence: TGTGCCAGCAGTGATAAGGGGGAAGGCTATGGAAACACCATATATTTT. Protein sequence: CASSDKGEGYGNTIYF.

The J gene is TRBJ1-1, the V gene TRBV5-8; D uncertain. CDR1 is SGHTS, CDR2 YDEGEE, per germline. The CDR3 spans 19 residues. V was clipped by 0 bases and J by 0 bases, with 21 bases between them. The CDR3 coding sequence is TGTGCCAGCAGCTTGGAAGGTAACGGCGGGCCGGGAATGAACACTGAAGCTTTCTTT. Its protein is CASSLEGNGGPGMNTEAFF.

V and J are TRBV10-3 and TRBJ2-5; 10 bases are a match to TRBD1. The V gene's germline CDR1 is ENHRY and CDR2 SYGVKD. The CDR3 covers 13 residues. With V trimmed by 6 bases and J by 5 bases, 3 bases remained unmatched. CDR3 protein: CAIRTGGDETQYF. As DNA, the CDR3 is TGTGCCATCAGGACAGGGGGCGACGAGACCCAGTACTTC.

The chain links TRBV5-1 to TRBJ1-1, with TRBD1 matching 7 bases. The CDR3 runs 14 residues. Germline assignment: CDR1 SGHRS and CDR2 YFSETQ. V shed 5 bases, J shed 0 bases, and the junction held 4 bases outside the gene matches. The DNA for the CDR3 is TGCGCCAGCAGATTACAGGGGATGAACACTGAAGCTTTCTTT. Encoded protein: CASRLQGMNTEAFF.

The chain uses TRBV6-5 and TRBJ2-1; 7 bases line up with TRBD1. The CDR3 runs 14 residues. The J segment lost 8 bases and the V segment lost 6 bases, leaving 10 bases of the junction unmatched. CDR1 and CDR2 from the germline V gene are MNHEY and SVGAGI. CDR3 amino acids: CASRKQGTFDEQFF. CDR3 DNA sequence: TGTGCCAGCAGAAAACAGGGGACCTTCGATGAGCAGTTCTTC.

The rearrangement joins TRBV27 to TRBJ1-5, with a tentative D call TRBD1 (6 bases). Germline V CDR1 and CDR2: MNHEY, SMNVEV (reference sequence). The CDR3 is 13 residues long. V lost 5 bases and J 4 bases, leaving 9 bases between the germline ends. The DNA of the CDR3 is TGTGCCAGCAGTATCAGGGGAAATCAGCCCCAGCATTTT. This gives the protein CASSIRGNQPQHF.

The chain has TRBV5-1 and TRBJ2-5; 16 bases align to TRBD2. The V and J ends lost 4 bases and 5 bases, in that order; junction bases with no gene match: 8. Germline-derived CDR1 and CDR2 are SGHRS and YFSETQ. The CDR3 has 17 residues. The CDR3 here is CASSVGLAGGPRETQYF. In DNA, the CDR3 is TGCGCCAGCAGCGTGGGACTAGCGGGGGGGCCACGTGAGACCCAGTACTTC.

This chain uses TRBV25-1 with TRBJ2-7; maybe TRBD1 (5 bases). This CDR3 has 14 amino acids. Germline assignment: CDR1 MGHDK and CDR2 SYGVNS. V lost 2 bases and J lost 4, with 12 bases in between. For the CDR3, the DNA is TGTGCCAGCAGTGAACCAGGACGGACATACGAGCAGTACTTC. This translates into CASSEPGRTYEQYF.

The chain uses TRBV10-3 and TRBJ2-1, with 8 bases that match TRBD1. The CDR3 consists of 15 residues. After removal of 0 bases from V and 6 bases from J, the junction contained 4 bases not matched to a gene. The germline gives CDR1 ENHRY, CDR2 SYGVKD. The CDR3 protein is CAISESTGAINEQFF. Here the CDR3 DNA reads TGTGCCATCAGTGAGTCGACAGGGGCGATCAATGAGCAGTTCTTC.

The rearrangement joins TRBV6-5 to TRBJ2-7, with 9 nucleotides matching TRBD1. This CDR3 comprises 12 residues. Unmatched junction bases numbered 3, after V lost 8 bases and J lost 4 bases. Germline CDR1 and CDR2: MNHEY and SVGAGI. Here the CDR3 reads CASGDRVYEQYF. DNA for the CDR3: TGTGCCAGCGGGGACAGGGTGTACGAGCAGTACTTC.

The chain combines TRBV7-9 with TRBJ2-7; 7 bases map to TRBD1. Germline-derived CDR1 and CDR2 are SEHNR and FQNEAQ (reference sequence). Unmatched junction bases numbered 6, after V lost 0 bases and J lost 4 bases. The CDR3 covers 15 residues. The CDR3 DNA sequence: TGTGCCAGCAGCTTAGCGAGGGGACAGACTTACGAGCAGTACTTC. Amino acid sequence: CASSLARGQTYEQYF. Drawing the rest from reference TRBV7-9 and TRBJ2-7, the complete variable domain is DTGVSQNPRHKITKRGQNVTFRCDPISEHNRLYWYRQTLGQGPEFLTYFQNEAQLEKSRLLSDRFSAERPKGSFSTLEIQRTEQGDSAMYLCASSLARGQTYEQYFGPGTRLTVT.

J is TRBJ2-7 and V is TRBV6-2 or TRBV6-3; 9 positions match TRBD1. The germline CDR1 and CDR2 sequences are MNHEY and SVGEGT. V was pared by 7 bases and J by 2 bases, with 9 bases of the junction left unmatched. The CDR3 totals 15 residues. CDR3 DNA: TGTGCCAGCACCCCCCGGACAGGGGCCACCTACGAGCAGTACTTC. Protein product: CASTPRTGATYEQYF.

The rearrangement uses TRBV13 and TRBJ1-2, with D unclear. CDR1 and CDR2 (germline): PRHDT, FYEKMQ (reference sequence). This CDR3 is 16 amino acids long. V was clipped by 3 bases and J by 2 bases, with 16 bases between them. The CDR3 coding sequence is TGTGCCAGCAGCTTGGTTTACACGGAGAGGAACTATGGCTACACCTTC. It is translated as CASSLVYTERNYGYTF.

This sequence joins TRBV7-2 and TRBJ1-1; TRBD1 matches 7 bases. This CDR3 region has 16 residues. The V gene's germline CDR1 is SGHTA and CDR2 FQGNSA. The V and J ends lost 0 bases and 1 base, in that order; junction bases with no gene match: 5. CDR3: CASSLAQRTGNTEAFF. In DNA form, the CDR3 reads TGTGCCAGCAGCTTAGCTCAACGGACAGGGAACACTGAAGCTTTCTTT. Complete variable domain (other parts from reference TRBV7-2 and TRBJ1-1): GAGVSQSPSNKVTEKGKDVELRCDPISGHTALYWYRQSLGQGLEFLIYFQGNSAPDKSGLPSDRFSAERTGGSVSTLTIQRTQQEDSAVYLCASSLAQRTGNTEAFFGQGTRLTVV.

This clone was seen a handful of times. The chain employs TRBV5-4 and TRBJ2-3; weak D call: TRBD2 (6 bases). Germline CDR1 reads SGHNT; CDR2 reads YYREEE (reference sequence). CDR3 length equals 17 residues. Trimming took off 4 bases at V and 5 bases at J, with 23 bases between the two ends. CDR3 amino acids: CASSTTGQRAGIDTQYF. The CDR3 DNA reads TGTGCCAGCAGCACTACGGGCCAGCGGGCCGGGATAGATACGCAGTATTTT.

The V call is TRBV11-2, the J call TRBJ1-1, with 9 nucleotides matching TRBD1. J lost 5 bases, V lost 4 bases, and 8 bases had no gene match. CDR3 length: 15 residues. CDR1 SGHAT and CDR2 FQNNGV come from the germline V gene. The CDR3, as DNA: TGTGCCAGCAGCTCCTACAGGGGGCTGAGGACTGAAGCTTTCTTT. Its protein is CASSSYRGLRTEAFF.

The chain combines TRBV7-8 with TRBJ2-1; the D gene is possibly TRBD2 (5 bases). Germline V lookup: CDR1 SGHVS, CDR2 FQNEAQ. V lost 3 bases, J lost 10 bases, and 10 bases lay in between. This CDR3 comprises 12 residues. CDR3 DNA sequence: TGTGCCAGCAGCTTTAGTGGGAGCGAGCAGTTCTTC. Translation: CASSFSGSEQFF. Using reference TRBV7-8 and TRBJ2-1 for the parts outside the CDR3, the full variable domain is GAGVSQSPRYKVAKRGQDVALRCDPISGHVSLFWYQQALGQGPEFLTYFQNEAQLDKSGLPSDRFFAERPEGSVSTLKIQRTQQEDSAVYLCASSFSGSEQFFGPGTRLTVL.

V gene TRBV18 combines with J gene TRBJ2-2; weak D call: TRBD1 (5 bases). Trimming shortened V by 3 bases and J by 4 bases, and 15 bases separated the two germline ends. Germline lookup yields CDR1 KGHSH and CDR2 LQKENI. The CDR3 length is 16 residues. CDR3 loop: CASSPPRDWITGELFF. CDR3 sequence (DNA): TGTGCCAGCTCACCTCCCAGGGATTGGATCACCGGGGAGCTGTTTTTT.

V gene TRBV7-9 combines with J gene TRBJ1-2, with TRBD1 matching over 7 bases. This CDR3 comprises 15 residues. The ends lost 4 bases at V and 4 bases at J; junction bases unmatched: 9. Germline values: CDR1 SEHNR, CDR2 FQNEAQ (reference sequence). CDR3 loop: CASSSPYRGIYGYTF. The DNA of the CDR3 is TGTGCCAGCAGCTCACCCTACAGGGGTATCTATGGCTACACCTTC.

CDR3 DNA sequence: TGCGCCAGCAGCCAGGGCCCAGCCTACGAAACTAATGAAAAACTGTTTTTT. Residues: CASSQGPAYETNEKLFF. The chain is built from TRBV4-1 and TRBJ1-4; D not resolved. There are 17 residues in the CDR3. CDR1 is MGHRA and CDR2 is YSYEKL in the germline V gene. V gave up 3 bases and J gave up 1 base, with 15 bases separating them.

The V gene is TRBV6-5, the J gene TRBJ2-5, with D possibly matching TRBD2 (6 bases). The CDR3 consists of 14 residues. The V end was cut by 8 bases, the J end by 6 bases, with 19 bases between. Per the germline V gene, CDR1 is MNHEY and CDR2 is SVGAGI. Here the CDR3 reads CASSQKGGVKTQYF. In nucleotides, the CDR3 is TGTGCCAGCTCCCAAAAGGGCGGGGTGAAGACCCAGTACTTC.

The gene calls are TRBV6-5 and TRBJ1-1; D uncertain. Trimming stripped 6 bases from V and 4 bases from J, with 18 bases between. The CDR3 runs to 15 residues. The germline V gene has CDR1 MNHEY and CDR2 SVGAGI. The CDR3 bases are TGTGCCAGCAGCCGCAAGCAGGAGGGAGGCACTGAAGCTTTCTTT. This codes for CASSRKQEGGTEAFF.

This clone has a single count. J is TRBJ2-2 and V is TRBV2; 10 bases match TRBD2. Germline V lookup: CDR1 SNHLY, CDR2 FYNNEI. CDR3 length: 14 residues. Trimming cost V 6 bases and J 6 bases; bases outside gene matches: 4. CDR3 DNA sequence: TGTGCCAGCAGGGGGCTAGCGGGGGCCGGGGAGCTGTTTTTT. Translated, it gives CASRGLAGAGELFF. The full variable domain, its missing parts supplied by reference TRBV2 and TRBJ2-2, is EPEVTQTPSHQVTQMGQEVILRCVPISNHLYFYWYRQILGQKVEFLVSFYNNEISEKSEIFDDQFSVERPDGSNFTLKIRSTKLEDSAMYFCASRGLAGAGELFFGEGSRLTVL.

The chain is built from TRBV6-6 and TRBJ1-5; TRBD1 agrees at 12 bases. The V segment lost 5 bases and the J segment 1 base; nucleotides outside the gene matches: 9. CDR3 length: 18 residues. Germline-derived CDR1 and CDR2 are MNHNY and SVGAGI (reference sequence). The CDR3 bases are TGTGCCAGCAGTAGATTAGGGGACAGGGGGCTCAGCAATCAGCCCCAGCATTTT. It codes for CASSRLGDRGLSNQPQHF.

The chain is built from TRBV7-9 and TRBJ2-1, with a tentative D call TRBD1 (6 bases). The germline V gene encodes CDR1 SEHNR and CDR2 FQNEAQ (reference sequence). Trimming removed 1 base from V and 10 bases from J, with 17 bases in between. This CDR3 contains 15 residues. The CDR3 DNA is TGTGCCAGCAGCTTAGTTGGAGGACCTAGGGGGGAGCAGTTCTTC. Translating gives CASSLVGGPRGEQFF. The variable domain in full, with the rest retrieved from reference TRBV7-9 and TRBJ2-1, is DTGVSQNPRHKITKRGQNVTFRCDPISEHNRLYWYRQTLGQGPEFLTYFQNEAQLEKSRLLSDRFSAERPKGSFSTLEIQRTEQGDSAMYLCASSLVGGPRGEQFFGPGTRLTVL.

The V gene is TRBV12-5, the J gene TRBJ2-1; D is unresolved. The V and J ends lost 7 bases and 6 bases respectively, with 10 bases between them. The germline CDR1 and CDR2 sequences are LGHNT and FRNRAP. The CDR3 is made up of 12 amino acids. CDR3: CASAPFGNEQFF. The DNA of the CDR3 is TGTGCTAGTGCCCCGTTCGGCAATGAGCAGTTCTTC.

The count of this clone is one. The rearrangement joins TRBV28 to TRBJ2-7; D gene ambiguous. The V gene lost 6 bases and the J gene lost 2 bases, with 5 bases spanning the gap. This CDR3 contains 11 residues. Germline assignment: CDR1 MDHEN and CDR2 SYDVKM. CDR3 sequence (DNA): TGTGCCAGCAGCCTTACCTACGAGCAGTACTTC. It yields the protein CASSLTYEQYF. Based on the CDR3 plus reference TRBV28 and TRBJ2-7, the full variable domain is DVKVTQSSRYLVKRTGEKVFLECVQDMDHENMFWYRQDPGLGLRLIYFSYDVKMKEKGDIPEGYSVSREKKERFSLILESASTNQTSMYLCASSLTYEQYFGPGTRLTVT.

The chain joins TRBV5-6 to TRBJ2-5, with D possibly matching TRBD2 (5 bases). This CDR3 region has 14 residues. V lost 2 bases and J 5 bases, leaving 13 bases between the germline ends. CDR1 and CDR2 (germline): SGHDT, YYEEEE. Written as DNA, the CDR3 is TGTGCCAGCAGCTTCAAGCGGAGCGAGGAGACCCAGTACTTC. It translates to CASSFKRSEETQYF.

This clone has only one observation. The chain employs TRBV7-2 and TRBJ1-2; tentative D call: TRBD1 (5 bases). Germline CDR1 is SGHTA and CDR2 is FQGNSA. This CDR3 has 14 amino acids. With 5 bases removed from V and 5 bases from J, the gap between germline ends came to 15 bases. For the CDR3, the DNA is TGTGCCAGCAGCCGGGGGACGTCATTGTATGGCTACACCTTC. Encoded protein: CASSRGTSLYGYTF.